This entry features one T cell receptor (beta chain) sequence. The entry originates in a study of technical replicates of blood from a handful of donors. Libraries were prepared by immunoSEQ multiplex PCR; TCRdb keeps only in-frame clonotypes and omits some of them. Counted here are under 85,000 clones, 80% to 95% occurring once; the ten biggest clones make up about 0.4%. The CDR3 consists of 14 residues. The V gene's germline CDR1 is MNHEY and CDR2 SMNVEV (reference sequence). V lost 2 bases and J lost 3, with 11 bases in between. The clonotype originates from a human donor in good health. The chain joins TRBV27 to TRBJ2-7; D possibly corresponds to TRBD1 (5 bases). Sequencing was performed on T cells isolated from PBMCs. In DNA form, the CDR3 reads TGTGCCAGCAGTTTAGGGGCATGGGGCTACGAGCAGTACTTC. The encoded protein is CASSLGAWGYEQYF.